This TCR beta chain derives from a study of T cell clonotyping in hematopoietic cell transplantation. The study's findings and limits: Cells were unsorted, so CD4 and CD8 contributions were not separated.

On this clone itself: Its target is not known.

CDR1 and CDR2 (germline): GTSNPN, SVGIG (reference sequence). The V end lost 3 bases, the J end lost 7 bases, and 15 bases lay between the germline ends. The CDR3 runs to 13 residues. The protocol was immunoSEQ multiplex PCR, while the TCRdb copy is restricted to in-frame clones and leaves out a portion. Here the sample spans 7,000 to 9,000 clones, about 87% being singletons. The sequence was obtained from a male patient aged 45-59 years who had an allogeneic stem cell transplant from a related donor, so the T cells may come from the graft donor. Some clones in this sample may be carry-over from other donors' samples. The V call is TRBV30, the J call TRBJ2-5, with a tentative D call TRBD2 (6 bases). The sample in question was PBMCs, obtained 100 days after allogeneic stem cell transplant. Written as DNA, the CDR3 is TGTGCCTGGAGCGCAGCTAGCGCGATGACCCAGTACTTC. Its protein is CAWSAASAMTQYF. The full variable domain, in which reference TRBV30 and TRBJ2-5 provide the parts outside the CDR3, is SQTIHQWPATLVQPVGSPLSLECTVEGTSNPNLYWYRQAAGRGLQLLFYSVGIGQISSEVPQNLSASRPQDRQFILSSKKLLLSDSGFYLCAWSAASAMTQYFGPGTRLLVL.